This T cell receptor (beta chain) was observed in a study of cytomegalovirus exposure and HLA in healthy donors. Study-wide findings and caveats: V- and J-gene trimming of TCR beta was linked (in a later analysis) to a missense DCLRE1C variant. In an earlier analysis, about 87% or about 30%: the productive usage of most TCR beta V segments.

It was with 60 Vbeta and 13 Jbeta primers that the PCR ran. Measured with immunoSEQ multiplex PCR; TCRdb has only the in-frame clones, and not every one. This table has about 160,000 clones, 55% to 70% appearing once. Note on this clone: No antigen is known for it.

This sequence originates from an older woman in good health and CMV-seropositive. Source material: PBMCs.

As DNA, the CDR3 is TGTGCCAGTAGTGTAGGGACTAGGACCTACGAGCAGTACTTC. Translating it yields CASSVGTRTYEQYF. The V and J genes are TRBV19 and TRBJ2-5; TRBD2 matches at 8 bases. The J call is uncertain, as TRBJ2-7 better fits the DNA end. Germline V CDR1 and CDR2: LNHDA, SQIVND (reference sequence). This CDR3 has 14 amino acids.